The clone carrying this T cell receptor (beta chain) has more than one count but fewer than ten. Time point described: persistent/refractory GD, antithyroid drugs over 5 years with positive TRAb. Making the TCR library involved RNA that had been extracted from PBMCs. Trimming took 2 bases from V and 8 from J, leaving 21 bases between them. Germline V gives CDR1 SGHVS, CDR2 FQNEAQ. There are 16 residues in the CDR3. This specimen comes from a study of regulatory T cells in long-lasting Graves disease. Researchers made TCR beta libraries by using iRepertoire HTBI primers and running Arm-PCR on CDR3 regions. One entry per CDR3 protein, called by TCRdb with MiXCR from the multiplex PCR reads. Of a few hundred thousand distinct CDR3 sequences in the sample, 20% to 25% were seen once.

The material sequenced was peripheral blood mononuclear cells (PBMCs), taken when the disease was refractory, from a patient treated with antithyroid drugs. The clonotype originates from a female donor with Graves disease. This chain links TRBV7-8 with TRBJ1-2; possible D gene TRBD1, 6 bases. CDR3 loop: CASSLSPLGQLGGYTF. The CDR3 coding sequence is TGTGCCAGCAGCTTATCCCCCCTGGGACAACTTGGCGGCTACACCTTC. Looking up the rest from reference TRBV7-8 and TRBJ1-2 gives the full variable domain: GAGVSQSPRYKVAKRGQDVALRCDPISGHVSLFWYQQALGQGPEFLTYFQNEAQLDKSGLPSDRFFAERPEGSVSTLKIQRTQQEDSAVYLCASSLSPLGQLGGYTFGSGTRLTVV.